One and the same sample provided the 11 T cell receptor beta chains below, sequenced in a study of CD8 T cells in ankylosing spondylitis. The study's findings and limits: Within ankylosing spondylitis blood, a TCR beta motif made up of several highly homologous variants appeared to be characteristic.

These receptors have no identified antigens. TCRdb reprocessed the 5' RACE reads via MiXCR and lists one record per CDR3 protein. There are approximately 400,000 distinct CDR3 sequences in the sample; roughly 18% occur only once, and approximately 1% lies in the top ten. Material: blood, either unsorted or a sorted T cell fraction (not recorded which). The receptors stem from a male donor with ankylosing spondylitis.

V and J are TRBV2 and TRBJ2-3, with D perhaps TRBD2 (6 bases). The germline gives CDR1 SNHLY, CDR2 FYNNEI. Between the trimmed V and J ends, which lost 6 bases and 0 bases, there was a span of 19 bases. There are 17 residues in the CDR3. The CDR3 sequence is CASRPSRLEPSTDTQYF. The CDR3 nucleotides read TGTGCCAGCAGACCCTCCCGACTAGAACCTAGCACAGATACGCAGTATTTT.

The table lists this clonotype with a few counts. The V and J genes are TRBV7-8 and TRBJ2-7; TRBD2 matches at 8 bases. Germline V gene data show CDR1 as SGHVS and CDR2 as FQNEAQ. Germline trimming cut 2 bases from V and 4 bases from J; bases unmatched to any gene: 1. This CDR3 is built from 13 residues. The CDR3 DNA reads TGTGCCAGCAGCTTACAGCGGGAGTACGAGCAGTACTTC. It yields the protein CASSLQREYEQYF.

This clonotype was recorded at least ten times. The chain recombines TRBV12-3 or TRBV12-4 with TRBJ1-5; 9 bases line up with TRBD1. V shed 3 bases and J 4 bases; nucleotides not matched to a gene: 4. CDR3 size: 15 residues. CDR3 sequence: CASSFSGTGNQPQHF. CDR3 nucleotide sequence: TGTGCCAGCAGTTTTTCGGGGACAGGGAATCAGCCCCAGCATTTT.

The rearrangement joins TRBV6-1 to TRBJ2-3; 7 bases agree with TRBD1. V gave up 6 bases and J gave up 5 bases; unmatched junction bases: 5. CDR1 is MNHNS and CDR2 is SASEGT in the germline V gene. This CDR3 has 13 residues. Here the CDR3 reads CASRTGPEDTQYF. CDR3 sequence (DNA): TGTGCCAGCAGGACAGGGCCCGAAGATACGCAGTATTTT.

This clonotype was seen many times. V usage is TRBV12-3 or TRBV12-4 and J usage is TRBJ2-5; TRBD2 matches 8 bases. The junction had 10 bases not matched to a gene; V was cut back by 8 bases and J by 2 bases. The CDR3 length is 15 residues. CDR3 nucleotides: TGTGCCAGCTGTGACGGGGGGGCCCAACAAGAGACCCAGTACTTC. Translating it yields CASCDGGAQQETQYF.

The chain couples TRBV18 to TRBJ1-3; no clear D gene. In germline, CDR1 is KGHSH, CDR2 LQKENI. Trimming pared 0 bases from V and 4 bases from J, leaving 16 bases between. The CDR3 is 17 residues long. CDR3 protein: CASSPPISPTGGNTIYF. As DNA, the CDR3 is TGTGCCAGCTCACCACCGATTTCCCCTACGGGGGGAAACACCATATATTTT.

V gene TRBV11-2 combines with J gene TRBJ2-3; 7 bases are a match to TRBD1. The CDR3 covers 16 residues. V lost 5 bases to trimming and J lost 3 bases; unmatched junction nucleotides: 11. Per germline, CDR1 SGHAT and CDR2 FQNNGV. The CDR3: CASSTHRGQGTDTQYF. The CDR3 DNA reads as TGTGCCAGCAGCACCCACAGGGGTCAAGGGACAGATACGCAGTATTTT.

This clonotype has more than one count but fewer than ten. The rearrangement links TRBV11-2 to TRBJ1-2; D possibly corresponds to TRBD1 (5 bases). This CDR3 region has 14 residues. V was clipped by 3 bases and J by 8 bases, with 16 bases between them. Germline assignment: CDR1 SGHAT and CDR2 FQNNGV. The CDR3 sequence: CASSLGRGIKGYTF. DNA of the CDR3: TGTGCCAGCAGCTTGGGACGTGGGATCAAGGGCTACACCTTC. The full variable domain, with the rest looked up from reference TRBV11-2 and TRBJ1-2, is EAGVAQSPRYKIIEKRQSVAFWCNPISGHATLYWYQQILGQGPKLLIQFQNNGVVDDSQLPKDRFSAERLKGVDSTLKIQPAKLEDSAVYLCASSLGRGIKGYTFGSGTRLTVV.

The chain links TRBV6-1 to TRBJ2-1; D may be TRBD1 or TRBD2 (6 bases each). CDR3 length equals 15 residues. The V gene's germline CDR1 is MNHNS and CDR2 SASEGT. V was clipped by 5 bases and J by 1 base, with 12 bases between them. The CDR3 reads CASSRGTKSYNEQFF. CDR3 nucleotide sequence: TGTGCCAGCAGTCGGGGGACAAAGTCCTACAATGAGCAGTTCTTC.

This clonotype was recorded a few times. The rearrangement uses TRBV11-2 and TRBJ2-4, with 8 bases matching TRBD1. V dropped 3 bases and J dropped 7; count of bases not matched to a gene: 2. The length of the CDR3 is 13 residues. The germline gives CDR1 SGHAT, CDR2 FQNNGV. The CDR3 here is CASSLDRDNIQYF. In DNA, the CDR3 is TGTGCCAGCAGCTTGGACAGGGATAACATTCAGTACTTC.

The V and J genes are TRBV5-1 and TRBJ1-6, with D maybe TRBD1 (5 bases). The CDR3 spans 14 residues. Between the trimmed V and J ends, which lost 6 bases and 9 bases, there was a span of 16 bases. Per germline, CDR1 SGHRS and CDR2 YFSETQ. CDR3 coding DNA: TGCGCCAGCAATAGGGGCGATTCCGCTTCACCCCTCCACTTT. This translates into CASNRGDSASPLHF.